Shown below are 14 T cell receptor beta chains from a single sample sequenced in a study of T cells after somatic rescue of genetic block. Repertoires were generated with immunoSEQ multiplex PCR, while TCRdb's copy carries only in-frame clones and drops some. The sample lists about 120,000 clones; over 80% were seen once. Specimen: peripheral blood mononuclear cells (PBMCs). These receptors were obtained from a woman under 30.

V and J are TRBV5-4 and TRBJ2-3; D is possibly TRBD2 (6 bases). V lost 0 bases and J 2 bases, leaving 10 bases between the germline ends. The germline gives CDR1 SGHNT, CDR2 YYREEE (reference sequence). This CDR3 contains 15 residues. CDR3 nucleotide sequence: TGTGCCAGCAGCTTGGGGGGGGAGCTCACAGATACGCAGTATTTT. Protein: CASSLGGELTDTQYF.

The gene calls are TRBV7-2 and TRBJ2-7; perhaps TRBD2 as D (5 bases). The CDR3 is made up of 12 amino acids. Germline V lookup: CDR1 SGHTA, CDR2 FQGNSA. The germline V and J ends were trimmed by 5 bases and 4 bases, with 9 bases remaining between them. In DNA, the CDR3 is TGTGCCAGCAGCGGACGGGGATACGAGCAGTACTTC. Its translation is CASSGRGYEQYF.

The rearrangement joins TRBV13 to TRBJ2-7, with TRBD1 matching 8 bases. Germline V gene sequence: CDR1 PRHDT, CDR2 FYEKMQ (reference sequence). This CDR3 has 16 residues. V lost 4 bases to trimming and J lost 0 bases; unmatched junction nucleotides: 8. The CDR3 spells CASSSTDRESSYEQYF. CDR3 nucleotides: TGTGCCAGCAGCTCAACGGACAGGGAAAGCTCCTACGAGCAGTACTTC.

Only a few counts were recorded for this clone. The J gene is TRBJ1-1, the V gene TRBV4-1; D remains ambiguous. This CDR3 has 15 residues. Deletions cut 2 bases from V and 1 base from J, with 11 bases between. The germline gives CDR1 MGHRA, CDR2 YSYEKL. The CDR3 loop is CASSQQRLGNTEAFF. For the CDR3, the DNA is TGCGCCAGCAGCCAACAACGCCTAGGGAACACTGAAGCTTTCTTT.

This clone has a single count. This rearrangement joins TRBV19 to TRBJ2-1; no definite D call. The V end lost 7 bases, the J end lost 6 bases, and 13 bases lay between the germline ends. Germline V gives CDR1 LNHDA, CDR2 SQIVND (reference sequence). The CDR3 is 13 residues long. The CDR3 protein is CASTPLSLNEQFF. CDR3 in DNA: TGTGCCAGTACCCCTCTGTCACTCAATGAGCAGTTCTTC.

The J gene is TRBJ2-7, the V gene TRBV7-3, with 7 bases fitting TRBD2. Trimming took 2 bases from V and 6 from J; bases not matched to a gene: 7. The CDR3 is 14 residues long. Germline CDR1 reads SGHTA; CDR2 reads FQGTGA. As DNA, the CDR3 is TGTGCCAGCAGCTTAGGCCCAGGGAGGGCCGAGCAGTACTTC. This gives the protein CASSLGPGRAEQYF. The whole variable domain, filled in from reference TRBV7-3 and TRBJ2-7, reads GAGVSQTPSNKVTEKGKYVELRCDPISGHTALYWYRQSLGQGPEFLIYFQGTGAADDSGLPNDRFFAVRPEGSVSTLKIQRTERGDSAVYLCASSLGPGRAEQYFGPGTRLTVT.

The genes are TRBV5-4 and TRBJ2-7; D unresolved. This CDR3 is 14 amino acids long. Trimming pared 0 bases from V and 2 bases from J, leaving 9 bases between. Germline CDR1 SGHNT, CDR2 YYREEE (reference sequence). This CDR3 is CASSLASLPYEQYF. The CDR3 DNA sequence: TGTGCCAGCAGCTTGGCGTCGCTCCCCTACGAGCAGTACTTC.

The rearrangement uses TRBV4-1 and TRBJ2-7, with D perhaps TRBD1 (6 bases). The CDR3 is 15 amino acids. The germline V gene encodes CDR1 MGHRA and CDR2 YSYEKL. Deletions cut 4 bases from V and 5 bases from J, with 18 bases between. In DNA, the CDR3 is TGCGCCAGCAGCCTCGTCCCCCGGGACACTCACGAGCAGTACTTC. Amino acid sequence: CASSLVPRDTHEQYF.

The CDR3 is CASSFGTDNFGYTF. The CDR3 DNA sequence: TGCGCCAGCAGCTTCGGGACGGATAATTTTGGCTACACCTTC. V is TRBV5-1 and J is TRBJ1-2; TRBD1 is a possible D gene (5 bases). CDR1 is SGHRS and CDR2 is YFSETQ in the germline V gene. The CDR3 contains 14 residues. Trimming stripped 2 bases from V and 7 bases from J, with 15 bases between.

The rearrangement links TRBV18 to TRBJ1-5; tentative D call: TRBD1 (5 bases). Germline V lookup: CDR1 KGHSH, CDR2 LQKENI. V shed 4 bases and J shed 2 bases, with 9 bases lying between them. This CDR3 is 14 amino acids long. The CDR3 bases are TGTGCCAGCTCACAAACGGGGGGCAATCAGCCCCAGCATTTT. It specifies CASSQTGGNQPQHF.

The V gene is TRBV4-3, the J gene TRBJ2-1; D unclear. This CDR3 region has 17 residues. CDR1 is LGHNA, CDR2 YSLEER, per germline. Trimming stripped 0 bases from V and 1 base from J, with 13 bases between. DNA for the CDR3: TGCGCCAGCAGCCAAGATCTTCCGGGTGGGTCCTACAATGAGCAGTTCTTC. Amino acids: CASSQDLPGGSYNEQFF.

This chain links TRBV18 with TRBJ2-3; 8 nucleotides line up with TRBD1. J lost 1 base, V lost 3 bases, and 3 bases had no gene match. This CDR3 is 15 amino acids long. The germline gives CDR1 KGHSH, CDR2 LQKENI. CDR3 DNA sequence: TGTGCCAGCTCACCCAGGGGGCCGGGCACAGATACGCAGTATTTT. Its protein product is CASSPRGPGTDTQYF.

The chain carries TRBV7-2 and TRBJ1-4; perhaps TRBD1 as D (5 bases). The CDR3 runs to 15 residues. V gave up 2 bases and J gave up 0 bases, with 7 bases separating them. The germline V gene has CDR1 SGHTA and CDR2 FQGNSA. The CDR3 loop is CASSLMGATNEKLFF. Here the CDR3 DNA reads TGTGCCAGCAGCTTAATGGGGGCAACTAATGAAAAACTGTTTTTT.

The chain carries TRBV30 and TRBJ2-5; no reliable D call. The germline V and J ends were trimmed by 4 bases and 1 base, with 10 bases remaining between them. Germline V CDR1 and CDR2: GTSNPN, SVGIG (reference sequence). This CDR3 contains 13 residues. The CDR3 DNA follows: TGTGCCTGGATCGGGCAGCGCCAAGAGACCCAGTACTTC. The encoded protein is CAWIGQRQETQYF.